Presented here are 14 T cell receptor beta chains from one specimen sequenced in a study of T cell responses to AZD1222 COVID-19 vaccine. Method: immunoSEQ multiplex PCR; TCRdb's copy keeps in-frame clones and lacks some. Seen here are about 140,000 clones, roughly 89% observed once, and the top ten hold more than 5%. This sample comprised peripheral blood, obtained on day 0 of AZD1222 vaccination. All receptors come from an adult in good health.

In its sample, this clone was seen a few times. The chain links TRBV2 to TRBJ1-1; D perhaps matches TRBD1 (5 bases). V was pared by 2 bases and J by 0 bases, with 13 bases between. The length of the CDR3 is 16 residues. Germline V gives CDR1 SNHLY, CDR2 FYNNEI. The CDR3 sequence: CASSEQGARMNTEAFF. CDR3 in DNA: TGTGCCAGCAGTGAACAAGGGGCACGGATGAACACTGAAGCTTTCTTT.

The chain joins TRBV15 to TRBJ2-3, with TRBD1 as a possible D gene (6 bases). Trimming left V 5 bases short and J 0 bases short, with 12 bases between. Germline CDR1 is LNHNV and CDR2 is YYDKDF (reference sequence). The CDR3 covers 15 residues. The CDR3 loop reads CATSYDRKSTDTQYF. DNA for the CDR3: TGTGCCACCAGCTACGACAGGAAAAGCACAGATACGCAGTATTTT. Full variable domain (missing parts from reference TRBV15 and TRBJ2-3): DAMVIQNPRYQVTQFGKPVTLSCSQTLNHNVMYWYQQKSSQAPKLLFHYYDKDFNNEADTPDNFQSRRPNTSFCFLDIRSPGLGDTAMYLCATSYDRKSTDTQYFGPGTRLTVL.

CDR3 sequence reads: CASSVPPYEQYF. The CDR3 DNA sequence: TGTGCCAGCAGTGTACCTCCCTACGAGCAGTACTTC. The chain links TRBV2 to TRBJ2-7; D uncertain. V lost 4 bases and J lost 2, with 6 bases in between. The CDR3 runs to 12 residues. Germline CDR1 SNHLY, CDR2 FYNNEI.

The chain is built from TRBV7-9 and TRBJ1-3; 11 nucleotides line up with TRBD1. Germline assignment: CDR1 SEHNR and CDR2 FQNEAQ (reference sequence). This CDR3 has 17 amino acids. Trimming cost V 5 bases and J 4 bases; bases outside gene matches: 10. The CDR3 DNA follows: TGTGCCAGCAGCCCGGGACAGGGGGGATTCGACGGAAACACCATATATTTT. Protein product: CASSPGQGGFDGNTIYF.

The chain links TRBV28 to TRBJ2-5, with TRBD1 matching over 7 bases. The CDR3 totals 15 residues. After removal of 7 bases from V and 4 bases from J, the junction contained 12 bases not matched to a gene. Per the germline V gene, CDR1 is MDHEN and CDR2 is SYDVKM. Here the CDR3 reads CASNPADRLRETQYF. CDR3 sequence (DNA): TGTGCCAGCAACCCCGCGGACAGGCTCCGAGAGACCCAGTACTTC.

This chain links TRBV6-1 with TRBJ1-1; possible D gene TRBD1, 6 bases. V was clipped by 0 bases and J by 7 bases, with 12 bases between them. Germline loops: CDR1 MNHNS, CDR2 SASEGT. The CDR3 is made up of 14 amino acids. CDR3 loop: CASSEAGGRNEAFF. The CDR3, as DNA: TGTGCCAGCAGTGAAGCAGGGGGACGGAATGAAGCTTTCTTT.

J is TRBJ1-1 and V is TRBV7-9; no clear D. Trimming left V 2 bases short and J 8 bases short, with 12 bases between. Germline V gene data show CDR1 as SEHNR and CDR2 as FQNEAQ (reference sequence). This CDR3 is 13 amino acids long. The CDR3 loop is CASSLKPGMEAFF. CDR3 nucleotides: TGTGCCAGCAGCTTAAAGCCGGGTATGGAAGCTTTCTTT.

The rearrangement joins TRBV18 to TRBJ2-7, with D maybe TRBD1 (6 bases). CDR1 and CDR2 (germline): KGHSH, LQKENI. Trimming removed 5 bases from V and 2 bases from J, with 13 bases in between. The CDR3 has 14 amino acids. The CDR3 loop reads CASSDQGPPYEQYF. Here the CDR3 DNA reads TGTGCCAGCTCAGACCAGGGGCCCCCCTACGAGCAGTACTTC.

The J gene is TRBJ2-2, the V gene TRBV9; 7 positions agree with TRBD1. Germline V gene sequence: CDR1 SGDLS, CDR2 YYNGEE. V shed 6 bases, J shed 1 base, and the junction held 6 bases outside the gene matches. The CDR3 sequence is 15 residues long. The CDR3 reads CASKVTGENTGELFF. CDR3 nucleotides: TGTGCCAGCAAGGTTACAGGGGAGAACACCGGGGAGCTGTTTTTT.

V gene TRBV5-4 combines with J gene TRBJ2-7; 10 nucleotides line up with TRBD1. Germline trimming cut 4 bases from V and 4 bases from J; bases unmatched to any gene: 8. The CDR3 length is 15 residues. Germline V gene sequence: CDR1 SGHNT, CDR2 YYREEE (reference sequence). CDR3 region: CASSPAGTGAYEQYF. The CDR3 region has the DNA TGTGCCAGCAGCCCGGCCGGGACAGGGGCTTACGAGCAGTACTTC.

The chain uses TRBV27 and TRBJ1-2; a possible D gene is TRBD1 (5 bases). The length of the CDR3 is 14 residues. Germline CDR1 is MNHEY and CDR2 is SMNVEV (reference sequence). With 6 bases removed from V and 8 bases from J, the gap between germline ends came to 19 bases. The DNA for the CDR3 is TGTGCCAGCAGGGGCACCGGGACCTCTGAGGGCTACACCTTC. Its translation is CASRGTGTSEGYTF.

The CDR3 loop is CAIRQTVSGANVLTF. The CDR3 coding sequence is TGTGCCATCAGGCAGACAGTCTCTGGGGCCAACGTCCTGACTTTC. The chain employs TRBV10-3 and TRBJ2-6, with D possibly matching TRBD1 (5 bases). Between the trimmed V and J ends, which lost 6 bases and 0 bases, there was a span of 9 bases. CDR1 ENHRY and CDR2 SYGVKD come from the germline V gene. The CDR3 spans 15 residues.

The chain joins TRBV6-5 to TRBJ2-3; TRBD2 agrees at 10 bases. V lost 7 bases to trimming and J lost 4 bases; unmatched junction nucleotides: 5. The CDR3 has 14 residues. Germline V gives CDR1 MNHEY, CDR2 SVGAGI. The CDR3 loop reads CASMKRGGSDTQYF. The CDR3 coding sequence is TGTGCCAGCATGAAGCGGGGGGGTTCAGATACGCAGTATTTT.

V usage is TRBV28 and J usage is TRBJ1-3; 9 bases align to TRBD1. There are 15 residues in the CDR3. Looked up from germline, CDR1 is MDHEN and CDR2 is SYDVKM. J lost 7 bases, V lost 5 bases, and 9 bases had no gene match. The CDR3 nucleotides are TGTGCCAGCAGTACAATACCGGGACAGGGCAACACCATATATTTT. It is translated as CASSTIPGQGNTIYF.